The next 10 T cell receptor beta chains were all read from a single sample in a study of T cell responses to AZD1222 COVID-19 vaccine listed by TCRdb under 2021. The time point label here, explained by the study, means: baseline before first vaccination. Libraries were prepared through the immunoSEQ multiplex PCR assay. This is the immuneACCESS table as TCRdb keeps it, with only in-frame sequences that have V and J called. A part of the clones is gone; compared with another copy, unresolved V genes explain less than half, and the rest is unexplained. The sample table shows 85,000 to 90,000 clones, and approximately 85% are seen once. Approximately 5.5% of the sample is held by the ten biggest clonotypes. This specimen consisted of peripheral blood, obtained on day 0 of AZD1222 vaccination. These receptors all stem from an adult in good health.

The chain has TRBV19 and TRBJ2-5, with TRBD2 matching 14 bases. The V gene's germline CDR1 is LNHDA and CDR2 SQIVND (reference sequence). J gave up 5 bases and V 5 bases, and 4 bases lay outside the gene matches. The CDR3 totals 15 residues. The CDR3 is CASSGTSGRRETQYF. Here the CDR3 DNA reads TGTGCCAGTAGTGGGACTAGCGGGAGACGTGAGACCCAGTACTTC.

The CDR3 is CASRWGDTYEQYF. The DNA for the CDR3 is TGTGCCAGCAGGTGGGGTGACACCTACGAGCAGTACTTC. The V call is TRBV12-3 or TRBV12-4, the J call TRBJ2-7, with D unresolved. V was cut by 6 bases and J by 2 bases, with 11 bases left in between. The CDR3 consists of 13 residues.

The V call is TRBV18, the J call TRBJ2-5; a possible D gene is TRBD1 (6 bases). This CDR3 spans 13 amino acids. Deletions cut 5 bases from V and 5 bases from J, with 12 bases between. The V gene's germline CDR1 is KGHSH and CDR2 LQKENI. CDR3 bases: TGTGCCAGCTCATCAGGGGTCGGGGAGACCCAGTACTTC. Its protein is CASSSGVGETQYF.

The V and J genes are TRBV5-1 and TRBJ2-1; D possibly corresponds to TRBD2 (5 bases). The CDR3 has 15 amino acids. CDR1 SGHRS and CDR2 YFSETQ come from the germline V gene. With 0 bases removed from V and 7 bases from J, the gap between germline ends came to 14 bases. CDR3: CASSLGLTSYNEQFF. The CDR3 nucleotides read TGCGCCAGCAGCTTGGGACTAACTAGTTATAATGAGCAGTTCTTC. The entire variable domain, with the rest obtained from reference TRBV5-1 and TRBJ2-1, is as follows: KAGVTQTPRYLIKTRGQQVTLSCSPISGHRSVSWYQQTPGQGLQFLFEYFSETQRNKGNFPGRFSGRQFSNSRSEMNVSTLELGDSALYLCASSLGLTSYNEQFFGPGTRLTVL.

The rearrangement joins TRBV24-1 to TRBJ1-2, with 11 nucleotides matching TRBD1. The CDR3 has 14 residues. With 4 bases clipped from V and 6 bases from J, the junction kept 3 bases outside the gene matches. The germline gives CDR1 KGHDR, CDR2 SFDVKD. The CDR3, as DNA: TGTGCCACCAGTGACCTGGGACAGGGGGATGGCTACACCTTC. It translates to CATSDLGQGDGYTF.

This sequence joins TRBV30 and TRBJ2-2; D is perhaps TRBD1 (6 bases). The CDR3 is made up of 15 amino acids. The germline V and J ends were trimmed by 1 base and 5 bases, with 14 bases remaining between them. From germline, CDR1 is GTSNPN and CDR2 SVGIG (reference sequence). CDR3 region: CAWSGGTRVTGELFF. The CDR3 DNA sequence: TGTGCCTGGAGTGGGGGGACACGAGTAACCGGGGAGCTGTTTTTT.

The rearrangement uses TRBV11-3 and TRBJ1-3; 8 nucleotides line up with TRBD1. V lost 5 bases and J lost 4; bases outside the gene matches: 7. This CDR3 is built from 15 residues. Germline CDR1 is SGHNT and CDR2 is YENEEA. CDR3 loop: CASSGRGPGGNTIYF. CDR3 sequence (DNA): TGTGCCAGCAGCGGCAGGGGGCCGGGAGGAAACACCATATATTTT.

The chain is built from TRBV6-5 and TRBJ2-1, with unresolved D. The V end lost 7 bases, the J end lost 5 bases, and 18 bases lay between the germline ends. The CDR3 covers 15 residues. Germline lookup yields CDR1 MNHEY and CDR2 SVGAGI. In DNA, the CDR3 is TGTGCCAGCACCCGACCGACCGGTTTGGACAATGAGCAGTTCTTC. Amino acid sequence: CASTRPTGLDNEQFF.

In this sample, this clone turned up once. V and J are TRBV2 and TRBJ2-1, with D tentatively TRBD1 (5 bases). V was clipped by 3 bases and J by 0 bases, with 9 bases between them. This CDR3 region has 15 residues. The germline CDR1 and CDR2 sequences are SNHLY and FYNNEI. As DNA, the CDR3 is TGTGCCAGCAGTGAGTCTACAGGCTCCTACAATGAGCAGTTCTTC. Its protein is CASSESTGSYNEQFF.

The chain couples TRBV19 to TRBJ1-1; D remains unclear. This CDR3 spans 16 amino acids. V was pared by 4 bases and J by 3 bases, with 18 bases between. Germline V gene lookup returns CDR1 LNHDA and CDR2 SQIVND (reference sequence). CDR3 sequence (DNA): TGTGCCAGTAGTAGTTGGGCCGTAGCCGCGGACACTGAAGCTTTCTTT. It translates to CASSSWAVAADTEAFF.